What follows are 14 T cell receptor beta chains derived from one specimen sequenced in a study of blood T cell repertoires in COVID-19. Generated by immunoSEQ multiplex PCR, the TCRdb table keeps only in-frame clones and is missing some. In the table there are about 160,000 clones, 75% to 85% of which are singletons. Material for sequencing was PBMCs or T cells enriched from blood (not recorded which). The origin of the receptors is a woman aged 55-69 years who had recovered from COVID-19.

This clone was observed many times. This chain links TRBV5-4 with TRBJ1-1; D perhaps matches TRBD1 (6 bases). V dropped 7 bases and J dropped 6 bases, with 16 bases sitting between them. Germline V gives CDR1 SGHNT, CDR2 YYREEE (reference sequence). This CDR3 is built from 13 residues. The CDR3 region is CASGKDSSSEAFF. CDR3 in DNA: TGTGCCAGCGGGAAGGACAGTAGCTCTGAAGCTTTCTTT.

This clone was found once. This chain uses TRBV2 with TRBJ2-3; 10 bases align to TRBD2. Germline V gives CDR1 SNHLY, CDR2 FYNNEI. With 11 bases clipped from V and 2 bases from J, the junction kept 4 bases outside the gene matches. The length of the CDR3 is 13 residues. DNA for the CDR3: TGTGCCGCGCTAGCGGGGGACACAGATACGCAGTATTTT. This translates into CAALAGDTDTQYF.

The chain carries TRBV5-6 and TRBJ2-7, with 8 bases matching TRBD1. This CDR3 has 12 residues. V was clipped by 4 bases and J by 4 bases; unmatched bases: 1. Germline CDR1 reads SGHDT; CDR2 reads YYEEEE. The CDR3 DNA reads as TGTGCCAGCAGCCGACAGGGGTACGAGCAGTACTTC. It is translated as CASSRQGYEQYF.

The chain uses TRBV3-1 (or the pseudogene TRBV3-2) and TRBJ1-3; D perhaps matches TRBD1 (5 bases). Trimming left V 4 bases short and J 1 base short, with 17 bases between. Germline-derived CDR1 and CDR2 are LGHDT and YNNKEL (reference sequence). CDR3 length: 17 amino acids. The CDR3, as DNA: TGTGCCAGCAGCCCCTCGATTGGGCAGGGATCTGGAAACACCATATATTTT. This translates into CASSPSIGQGSGNTIYF.

This clone was picked up one time. This chain connects TRBV7-2 to TRBJ1-2; 8 nucleotides agree with TRBD1. Germline lookup yields CDR1 SGHTA and CDR2 FQGNSA. Trimming cost V 1 base and J 2 bases; bases outside gene matches: 3. The CDR3 sequence is 15 residues long. The chain's CDR3 is CASSLGDRGNYGYTF. The DNA for the CDR3 is TGTGCCAGCAGCTTAGGAGACAGGGGCAACTATGGCTACACCTTC.

The chain joins TRBV5-4 to TRBJ2-5; TRBD1 aligns across 7 bases. V lost 4 bases to trimming and J lost 0 bases; unmatched junction nucleotides: 3. This CDR3 comprises 14 residues. Germline loops: CDR1 SGHNT, CDR2 YYREEE (reference sequence). CDR3 coding DNA: TGTGCCAGCAGCCCACAGGGGTACCAAGAGACCCAGTACTTC. It encodes CASSPQGYQETQYF.

The V gene is TRBV6-5, the J gene TRBJ1-1; D call uncertain. Per the germline V gene, CDR1 is MNHEY and CDR2 is SVGAGI. The V and J ends lost 5 bases and 4 bases respectively, with 11 bases between them. This CDR3 has 13 amino acids. The CDR3: CASSRTAGTEAFF. In DNA, the CDR3 is TGTGCCAGCAGTAGGACGGCGGGCACTGAAGCTTTCTTT.

Only one count was recorded for this clone. V and J are TRBV4-1 and TRBJ2-3, with D uncertain. The V gene lost 1 base and the J gene lost 6 bases, with 11 bases spanning the gap. CDR1 MGHRA and CDR2 YSYEKL come from the germline V gene. The CDR3 has 14 residues. CDR3 in amino acids: CASSQGPPPDTQYF. The DNA for the CDR3 is TGCGCCAGCAGCCAAGGGCCCCCCCCCGATACGCAGTATTTT.

The chain combines TRBV11-3 with TRBJ1-1; TRBD1 aligns across 7 bases. V was pared by 5 bases and J by 4 bases, with 4 bases of the junction left unmatched. Germline values: CDR1 SGHNT, CDR2 YENEEA. There are 13 residues in the CDR3. The CDR3 DNA reads as TGTGCCAGCAGCGACGGGACAGCCACTGAAGCTTTCTTT. Its protein is CASSDGTATEAFF.

The chain combines TRBV11-2 with TRBJ1-2; D unresolved. The germline CDR1 and CDR2 sequences are SGHAT and FQNNGV. V lost 4 bases to trimming and J lost 4 bases, with 13 bases between them. The CDR3 contains 14 residues. In nucleotides, the CDR3 is TGTGCCAGCAGCTCGTTCCCAGAATCCTATGGCTACACCTTC. Its protein product is CASSSFPESYGYTF.

CDR3 amino acids: CASSLTNRAQETQYF. CDR3 nucleotide sequence: TGCGCCAGCAGCTTGACCAACAGGGCGCAAGAGACCCAGTACTTC. V gene TRBV5-1 combines with J gene TRBJ2-5, with a tentative D call TRBD1 (6 bases). V was pared by 1 base and J by 2 bases, with 12 bases between. In germline, CDR1 is SGHRS, CDR2 YFSETQ. The CDR3 loop spans 15 amino acids.

The table lists this clone with a count of one. The chain couples TRBV18 to TRBJ2-7; the D is unclear. The CDR3 has 13 amino acids. Germline V CDR1 and CDR2: KGHSH, LQKENI. V gave up 3 bases and J gave up 7 bases, with 13 bases separating them. In DNA form, the CDR3 reads TGTGCCAGCTCACCGCAGTCCAGTCGTGAGCAGTACTTC. Encoded protein: CASSPQSSREQYF.

At least ten counts were recorded for this clone. The CDR3 nucleotides read TGCGCCAGCAGCTTCTCAGGGACTGGGGCCAACGTCCTGACTTTC. As protein: CASSFSGTGANVLTF. The chain uses TRBV5-1 and TRBJ2-6; perhaps TRBD1 as D (5 bases). The germline CDR1 and CDR2 sequences are SGHRS and YFSETQ. The CDR3 is 15 amino acids. Trimming left V 2 bases short and J 2 bases short, with 8 bases between.

This clone was counted a few times. V usage is TRBV29-1 and J usage is TRBJ1-2; D is possibly TRBD1 (5 bases). V gave up 4 bases and J gave up 2 bases, with 11 bases separating them. Germline values: CDR1 SQVTM, CDR2 ANQGSEA. The CDR3 runs 13 residues. The CDR3 reads CSVGGTFNYGYTF. CDR3 bases: TGCAGCGTTGGTGGGACTTTCAACTATGGCTACACCTTC.